These T cell receptor beta chains were read from a single sample in a study of shared clonotypes between healthy human individuals. Method: immunoSEQ multiplex PCR; TCRdb's copy keeps in-frame clones and lacks some. The table lists about 2.5 million clones, approximately 90% of them singletons. Sequencing was performed on naive CD4+ T cells from PBMCs. Every receptor here comes from a man between 18 and 35 years old in good health. Some clones in this sample may be carry-over from other donors' samples. CDR3s include the opening cysteine and the closing phenylalanine or tryptophan. A D gene is named only where the DNA matches it firmly. Some rows mark clone size as missing; the rest say once, few, many or name a class of expanded clone.

d_gene	abundance	j_gene	v_gene	CDR3aa	CDR3nt
NA	NA	TRBJ1-6	TRBV4-3	CASSQGSAVYSPLHF	TGCGCCAGCAGCCAGGGCTCGGCAGTTTATTCACCCCTCCACTTT
TRBD1	NA	TRBJ2-7	TRBV2	CASLTGWAYEQYF	TGTGCCAGTTTGACAGGGTGGGCCTACGAGCAGTACTTC
TRBD1	NA	TRBJ2-7	TRBV5-1	CASSRWTGYWEQYF	TGCGCCAGCAGCCGATGGACAGGGTATTGGGAGCAGTACTTC
TRBD2	NA	TRBJ2-2	TRBV28	CASRSPGGTGELFF	TGTGCCAGCCGCTCCCCGGGGGGCACCGGGGAGCTGTTTTTT
NA	NA	TRBJ1-2	TRBV28	CASSLWRDGQNSNYGYTF	TGTGCCAGCAGTTTATGGCGCGATGGACAGAACTCCAACTATGGCTACACCTTC
TRBD2	NA	TRBJ2-1	TRBV7-9	CASSLVGTSGNYNEQFF	TGTGCCAGCAGCTTAGTAGGGACTAGCGGGAACTACAATGAGCAGTTCTTC
TRBD2	NA	TRBJ2-3	TRBV28	CASSLTSGSYYF	TGTGCCAGCAGTCTGACTAGCGGGAGCTACTATTTT
NA	NA	TRBJ1-1	TRBV2	CASSETGWGKAFF	TGTGCCAGCAGTGAAACGGGGTGGGGTAAAGCTTTCTTT
NA	NA	TRBJ2-5	TRBV19	CASSTLGREETQYF	TGTGCCAGTAGTACACTAGGACGCGAAGAGACCCAGTACTTC
NA	NA	TRBJ1-5	TRBV9	CASSPQGSNQPQHF	TGTGCCAGCAGCCCACAGGGAAGCAATCAGCCCCAGCATTTT
TRBD2	NA	TRBJ2-4	TRBV27	CASSFKRGRGNIQYF	TGTGCCAGCAGTTTTAAGCGGGGGAGGGGAAACATTCAGTACTTC
TRBD2	NA	TRBJ2-1	TRBV11-2	CASSLVGREKYNEQFF	TGTGCCAGCAGCTTAGTCGGGCGGGAGAAGTACAATGAGCAGTTCTTC
NA	NA	TRBJ1-2	TRBV7-2	CASSYKTANYGYTF	TGTGCCAGCAGCTACAAGACAGCGAACTATGGCTACACCTTC
NA	NA	TRBJ1-1	TRBV29-1	CSVEVHIEAFF	TGCAGCGTTGAGGTACACATTGAAGCTTTCTTT
NA	NA	TRBJ1-1	TRBV6-5	CASSDTVWGNTEAFF	TGTGCCAGCAGCGACACCGTTTGGGGGAACACTGAAGCTTTCTTT
NA	NA	TRBJ2-3	TRBV5-6	CASSLVRGTQYF	TGTGCCAGCAGCTTGGTGCGGGGTACGCAGTATTTT
NA	NA	TRBJ1-1	TRBV28	CASSSSSLGTFAFF	TGTGCCAGCAGTTCCTCCTCCCTTGGGACCTTTGCTTTCTTT
TRBD2	NA	TRBJ2-4	TRBV30	CAWSVGSVAGGLGDIQYF	TGTGCCTGGAGTGTCGGGAGCGTGGCGGGAGGATTGGGAGACATTCAGTACTTC
TRBD2	NA	TRBJ2-4	TRBV27	CASNPLGGIVAKNIQYF	TGTGCCAGCAACCCGCTGGGGGGGATCGTAGCCAAAAACATTCAGTACTTC
NA	NA	TRBJ2-4	TRBV5-4	CASSLGLGPNIQYF	TGTGCCAGCAGCTTGGGGCTGGGTCCAAACATTCAGTACTTC
NA	NA	TRBJ1-3	TRBV6-1	CASSEGPISGNTIYF	TGTGCCAGCAGTGAGGGACCGATCTCTGGAAACACCATATATTTT
NA	NA	TRBJ2-3	TRBV5-1	CASRDSDTDTQYF	TGCGCCAGCAGGGACAGCGACACAGATACGCAGTATTTT
NA	NA	TRBJ2-3	TRBV5-1	CASSLLGASTDTQYF	TGCGCCAGCAGCTTGTTGGGCGCCTCCACAGATACGCAGTATTTT
NA	NA	TRBJ1-2	TRBV28	CASGRTYGYTF	TGTGCCAGCGGACGGACCTATGGCTACACCTTC
NA	NA	TRBJ2-7	TRBV7-9	CASSLEKNEQYF	TGTGCCAGCAGCTTGGAGAAGAACGAGCAGTACTTC
NA	NA	TRBJ1-3	TRBV18	CASSPGVGNTIYF	TGTGCCAGCTCACCCGGGGTCGGAAACACCATATATTTT
NA	few	TRBJ1-5	TRBV28	CASGVSNQPQHF	TGTGCCAGCGGGGTTAGCAATCAGCCCCAGCATTTT
TRBD1	NA	TRBJ2-1	TRBV6-1	CASREDRVIDEQFF	TGTGCCAGCAGGGAGGACAGGGTCATCGATGAGCAGTTCTTC
NA	NA	TRBJ1-5	TRBV6-5	CASRLDGNQPQHF	TGTGCCAGCAGACTCGACGGGAATCAGCCCCAGCATTTT
NA	NA	TRBJ2-2	TRBV6-5	CASSFRDPSAGELFF	TGTGCCAGCAGTTTCCGGGACCCCTCAGCCGGGGAGCTGTTTTTT
NA	NA	TRBJ1-1	TRBV5-1	CASSPSGGENTEAFF	TGCGCCAGCAGCCCCAGTGGGGGGGAGAACACTGAAGCTTTCTTT
NA	NA	TRBJ1-5	TRBV10-3	CAISELRGFSSGQPQHF	TGTGCCATCAGTGAGCTTCGCGGTTTTTCGTCGGGGCAGCCCCAGCATTTT
NA	NA	TRBJ1-2	TRBV7-9	CASSSQGYGYTF	TGTGCCAGCAGCTCCCAGGGTTATGGCTACACCTTC
TRBD1	NA	TRBJ2-7	TRBV14	CASSPGQGREQYF	TGTGCCAGCAGCCCGGGACAGGGCCGGGAGCAGTACTTC
NA	NA	TRBJ1-4	TRBV5-1	CASSLAPAVDEKLFF	TGCGCCAGCAGCTTGGCACCGGCAGTGGATGAAAAACTGTTTTTT
TRBD2	NA	TRBJ2-3	TRBV7-2	CASSPAGVRSTDTQYF	TGTGCCAGCAGCCCAGCGGGAGTACGGAGCACAGATACGCAGTATTTT
NA	once	TRBJ2-2	TRBV7-8	CASTQTIPFKLRTGRAGELFF	TGTGCCAGCACCCAAACCATACCCTTCAAACTTAGGACAGGGAGGGCCGGGGAGCTGTTTTTT
NA	NA	TRBJ1-1	TRBV28	CASSFSALVDTEAFF	TGTGCCAGCAGTTTTTCCGCCCTCGTAGACACTGAAGCTTTCTTT
NA	NA	TRBJ1-4	TRBV29-1	CSGGTPQKLFF	TGCAGCGGTGGGACTCCGCAAAAACTGTTTTTT